Listed below are T cell receptor beta chains from one sample, sequenced in a study of blood T cell repertoires in COVID-19. The data were produced by immunoSEQ multiplex PCR, yet TCRdb's version contains in-frame clones alone and is incomplete. The table has 110,000 to 150,000 clones, roughly 86% seen once; the top ten hold under 7%. Sequenced: peripheral blood. These receptors all stem from a human donor in a cohort sampled during active COVID-19. CDR3s include the opening cysteine and the closing phenylalanine or tryptophan. The D gene is left open where the match is weak. Clone sizes are given selectively: once, few, many, or a class where the clone is expanded.

TRBV4-1	TRBD2	NA	TRBJ2-5	CASSHSGRDETQYF	TGCGCCAGCAGCCACAGCGGGAGAGATGAGACCCAGTACTTC
TRBV4-1	TRBD1	NA	TRBJ2-5	CASSQPGQGKETQYF	TGCGCCAGCAGCCAACCTGGACAGGGGAAAGAGACCCAGTACTTC
TRBV19	TRBD1	few	TRBJ1-5	CASTGQGAFNQPQHF	TGTGCCAGTACGGGACAGGGGGCTTTCAATCAGCCCCAGCATTTT
TRBV30	TRBD1	once	TRBJ2-7	CASGQGYEQYF	TGTGCCTCCGGACAGGGCTACGAGCAGTACTTC
TRBV3-1/TRBV3-2	TRBD1	NA	TRBJ1-2	CASSRADREGYTF	TGTGCCAGCAGCCGAGCGGACAGGGAGGGCTACACCTTC
TRBV13	TRBD2	NA	TRBJ2-7	CASSYTLGGYEQYF	TGTGCCAGCAGTTACACCTTGGGGGGGTACGAGCAGTACTTC
TRBV28	TRBD1	NA	TRBJ1-5	CASRSPTGGYSQPQHF	TGTGCCAGCAGGAGTCCGACAGGGGGGTATAGTCAGCCCCAGCATTTT
TRBV2	TRBD1	NA	TRBJ1-1	CAGDRGPNTEAFF	TGTGCCGGGGACAGGGGACCGAACACTGAAGCTTTCTTT
TRBV27	TRBD1	NA	TRBJ2-7	CASSAGQGRSSYEQYF	TGTGCCAGCAGTGCCGGACAGGGTAGAAGCTCCTACGAGCAGTACTTC
TRBV5-1	TRBD1	many	TRBJ2-7	CASSLDGQGVHEQYF	TGCGCCAGCAGCTTGGATGGACAGGGGGTCCACGAGCAGTACTTC
TRBV4-1	NA	NA	TRBJ2-1	CASSQDIKGLSSLYNEQFF	TGCGCCAGCAGCCAAGATATAAAGGGACTTTCCTCATTATACAATGAGCAGTTCTTC
TRBV10-1	NA	NA	TRBJ2-1	CASSERGTLSSYNEQFF	TGCGCCAGCAGTGAGCGGGGGACCTTAAGCTCCTACAATGAGCAGTTCTTC
TRBV4-1	NA	NA	TRBJ2-5	CASSQGDFKGETQYF	TGCGCCAGCAGCCAAGGGGACTTCAAGGGGGAGACCCAGTACTTC
TRBV28	NA	NA	TRBJ1-2	CASSFADSHYGYTF	TGTGCCAGCAGTTTCGCCGACAGTCACTATGGCTACACCTTC
TRBV2	TRBD2	NA	TRBJ2-3	CASSLGTSATDTQYF	TGTGCCAGCAGTCTAGGGACTAGCGCCACAGATACGCAGTATTTT
TRBV19	TRBD1	NA	TRBJ2-1	CASSDPAGQGYNEQFF	TGTGCCAGTAGTGACCCAGCGGGACAGGGCTACAATGAGCAGTTCTTC
TRBV7-9	NA	NA	TRBJ1-1	CASSLDRINTEAFF	TGTGCCAGCAGCTTAGACAGAATCAACACTGAAGCTTTCTTT
TRBV6-5	NA	NA	TRBJ2-5	CASSRTVGETQYF	TGTGCCAGCAGCCGGACAGTTGGGGAGACCCAGTACTTC
TRBV6-5	NA	few	TRBJ1-6	CASTGRTFNSPLHF	TGTGCCAGCACCGGACGGACATTTAATTCACCCCTCCACTTT
TRBV7-6	TRBD1	NA	TRBJ2-1	CASSSGQQYNEQFF	TGTGCCAGCAGTTCGGGACAGCAATACAATGAGCAGTTCTTC
TRBV28	NA	NA	TRBJ2-7	CASSFDSTYEQYF	TGTGCCAGCAGTTTCGACAGTACCTACGAGCAGTACTTC
TRBV5-1	NA	NA	TRBJ2-6	CASSFSDSGANVLTF	TGCGCCAGCAGCTTCAGCGACTCTGGGGCCAACGTCCTGACTTTC